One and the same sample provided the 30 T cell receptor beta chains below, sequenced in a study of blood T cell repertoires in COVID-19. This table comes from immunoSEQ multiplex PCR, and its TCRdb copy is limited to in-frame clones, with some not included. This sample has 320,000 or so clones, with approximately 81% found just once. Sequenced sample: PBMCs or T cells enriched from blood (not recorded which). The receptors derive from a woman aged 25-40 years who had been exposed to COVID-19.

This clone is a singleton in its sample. In nucleotides, the CDR3 is TGTGCCATCAGTGACAGGGGGTCGAATCCGAACACTGAAGCTTTCTTT. Protein product: CAISDRGSNPNTEAFF. The V gene is TRBV10-3, the J gene TRBJ1-1, with 7 positions matching TRBD1. Unmatched junction bases numbered 8, after V lost 3 bases and J lost 1 base. The length of the CDR3 is 16 residues. Germline V gene data show CDR1 as ENHRY and CDR2 as SYGVKD.

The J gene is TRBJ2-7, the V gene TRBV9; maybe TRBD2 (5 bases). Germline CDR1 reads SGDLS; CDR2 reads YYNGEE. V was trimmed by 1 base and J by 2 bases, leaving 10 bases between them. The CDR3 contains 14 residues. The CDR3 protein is CASSVFWEPYEQYF. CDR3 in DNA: TGTGCCAGCAGCGTATTCTGGGAGCCCTACGAGCAGTACTTC.

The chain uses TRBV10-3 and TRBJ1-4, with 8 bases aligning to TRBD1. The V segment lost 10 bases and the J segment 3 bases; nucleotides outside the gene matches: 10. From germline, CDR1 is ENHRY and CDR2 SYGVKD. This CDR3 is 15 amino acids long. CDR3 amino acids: CATSGTGTANEKLFF. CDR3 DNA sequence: TGTGCCACCTCCGGGACAGGCACCGCTAATGAAAAACTGTTTTTT.

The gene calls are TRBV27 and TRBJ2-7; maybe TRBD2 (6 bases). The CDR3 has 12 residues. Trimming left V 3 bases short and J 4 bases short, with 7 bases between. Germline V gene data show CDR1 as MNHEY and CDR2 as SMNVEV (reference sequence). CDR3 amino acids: CASSLGGYEQYF. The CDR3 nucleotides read TGTGCCAGCAGTTTGGGGGGATACGAGCAGTACTTC.

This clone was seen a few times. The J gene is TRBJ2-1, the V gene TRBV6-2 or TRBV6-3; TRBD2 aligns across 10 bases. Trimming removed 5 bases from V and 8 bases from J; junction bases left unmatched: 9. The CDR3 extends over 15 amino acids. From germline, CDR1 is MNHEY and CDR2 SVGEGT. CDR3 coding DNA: TGTGCCAGCAGTGCCCTAGCGGGAGTTGGGTATGAGCAGTTCTTC. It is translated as CASSALAGVGYEQFF.

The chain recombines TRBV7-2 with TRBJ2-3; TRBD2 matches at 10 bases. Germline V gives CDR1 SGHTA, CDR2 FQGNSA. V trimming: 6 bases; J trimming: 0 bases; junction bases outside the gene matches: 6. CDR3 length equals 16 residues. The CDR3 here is CASRDPSGGSTDTQYF. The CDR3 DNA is TGTGCCAGCAGGGACCCTAGCGGGGGCAGCACAGATACGCAGTATTTT.

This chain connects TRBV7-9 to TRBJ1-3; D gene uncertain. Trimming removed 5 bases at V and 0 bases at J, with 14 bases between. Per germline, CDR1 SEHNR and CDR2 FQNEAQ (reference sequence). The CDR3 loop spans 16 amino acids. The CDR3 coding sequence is TGTGCCAGCAGCCCCTGGTATGGCAGCTCTGGAAACACCATATATTTT. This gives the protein CASSPWYGSSGNTIYF.

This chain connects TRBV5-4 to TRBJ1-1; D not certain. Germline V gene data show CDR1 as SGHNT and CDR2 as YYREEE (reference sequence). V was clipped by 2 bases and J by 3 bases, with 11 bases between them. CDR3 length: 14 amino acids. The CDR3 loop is CASSLGRGDTEAFF. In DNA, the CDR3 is TGTGCCAGCAGCTTAGGTCGGGGTGACACTGAAGCTTTCTTT.

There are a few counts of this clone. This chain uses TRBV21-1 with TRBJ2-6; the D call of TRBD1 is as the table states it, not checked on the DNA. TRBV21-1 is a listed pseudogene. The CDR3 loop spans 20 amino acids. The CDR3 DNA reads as TGTGCCAGCAGGCCTTCTGTATCCAGGGGGTTACGCTCTGGGGCCAACGTCCTGACTTTC. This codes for CASRPSVSRGLRSGANVLTF.

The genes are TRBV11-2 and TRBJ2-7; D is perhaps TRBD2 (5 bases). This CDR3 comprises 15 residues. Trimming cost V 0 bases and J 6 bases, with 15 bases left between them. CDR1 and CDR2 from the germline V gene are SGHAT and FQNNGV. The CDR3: CASSLEGGFLGEQYF. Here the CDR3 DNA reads TGTGCCAGCAGCTTAGAAGGCGGGTTCTTGGGCGAGCAGTACTTC.

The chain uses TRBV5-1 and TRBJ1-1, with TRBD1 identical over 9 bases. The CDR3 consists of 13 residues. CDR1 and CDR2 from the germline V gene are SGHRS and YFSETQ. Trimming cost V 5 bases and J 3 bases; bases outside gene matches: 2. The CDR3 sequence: CASSRDRDTEAFF. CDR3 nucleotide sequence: TGCGCCAGCAGTCGGGACAGGGACACTGAAGCTTTCTTT.

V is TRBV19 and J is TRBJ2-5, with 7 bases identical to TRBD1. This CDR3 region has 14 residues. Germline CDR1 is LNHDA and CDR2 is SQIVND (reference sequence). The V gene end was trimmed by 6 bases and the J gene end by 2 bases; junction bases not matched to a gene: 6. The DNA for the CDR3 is TGTGCCAGTAGCACGGACAGGACGCAAGAGACCCAGTACTTC. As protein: CASSTDRTQETQYF. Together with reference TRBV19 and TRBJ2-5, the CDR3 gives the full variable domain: DGGITQSPKYLFRKEGQNVTLSCEQNLNHDAMYWYRQDPGQGLRLIYYSQIVNDFQKGDIAEGYSVSREKKESFPLTVTSAQKNPTAFYLCASSTDRTQETQYFGPGTRLLVL.

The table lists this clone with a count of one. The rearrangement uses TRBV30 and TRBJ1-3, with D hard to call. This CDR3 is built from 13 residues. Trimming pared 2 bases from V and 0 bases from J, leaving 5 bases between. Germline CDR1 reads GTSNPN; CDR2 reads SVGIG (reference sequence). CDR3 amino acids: CAWSRSSGNTIYF. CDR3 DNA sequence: TGTGCCTGGAGTCGGAGCTCTGGAAACACCATATATTTT.

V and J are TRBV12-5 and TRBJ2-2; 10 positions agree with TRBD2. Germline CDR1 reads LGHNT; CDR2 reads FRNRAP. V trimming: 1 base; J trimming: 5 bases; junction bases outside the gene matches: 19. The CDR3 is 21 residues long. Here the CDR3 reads CASGLGAGGLAGVVRTGELFF. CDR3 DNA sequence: TGTGCTAGTGGTTTGGGAGCAGGGGGCCTAGCGGGAGTTGTACGGACCGGGGAGCTGTTTTTT.

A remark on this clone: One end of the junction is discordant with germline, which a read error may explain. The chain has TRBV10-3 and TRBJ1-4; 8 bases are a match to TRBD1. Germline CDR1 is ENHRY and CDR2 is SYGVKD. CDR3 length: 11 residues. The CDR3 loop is CAISDRDRQIF. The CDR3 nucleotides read TGTGCCATCAGCGACCGGGACAGGCAGATTTTT.

CDR3 DNA sequence: TGTGCCAGCAGCTCGGTAGTGAGGGCTTCCAACTATGGCTACACCTTC. This encodes CASSSVVRASNYGYTF. The V call is TRBV11-2, the J call TRBJ1-2; no clear D gene. Trimming took off 4 bases at V and 2 bases at J, with 17 bases between the two ends. CDR3 length: 16 residues. CDR1 is SGHAT, CDR2 FQNNGV, per germline.

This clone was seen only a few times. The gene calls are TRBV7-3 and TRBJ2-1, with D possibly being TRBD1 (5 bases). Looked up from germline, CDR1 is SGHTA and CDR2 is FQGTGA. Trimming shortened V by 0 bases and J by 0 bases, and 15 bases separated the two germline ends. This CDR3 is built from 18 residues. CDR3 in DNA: TGTGCCAGCAGCTTAACAGGGGTTTACGGAAGCTCCTACAATGAGCAGTTCTTC. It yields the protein CASSLTGVYGSSYNEQFF. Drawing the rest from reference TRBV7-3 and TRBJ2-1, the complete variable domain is GAGVSQTPSNKVTEKGKYVELRCDPISGHTALYWYRQSLGQGPEFLIYFQGTGAADDSGLPNDRFFAVRPEGSVSTLKIQRTERGDSAVYLCASSLTGVYGSSYNEQFFGPGTRLTVL.

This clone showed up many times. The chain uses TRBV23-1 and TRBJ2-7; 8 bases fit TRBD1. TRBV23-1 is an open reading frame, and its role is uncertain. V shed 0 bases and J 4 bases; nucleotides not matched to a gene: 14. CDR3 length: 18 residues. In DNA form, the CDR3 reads TGCGCCAGCAGTCAATCAGGCAGGGGGCCTAAGATCAGGTACGAGCAGTACTTC. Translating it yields CASSQSGRGPKIRYEQYF.

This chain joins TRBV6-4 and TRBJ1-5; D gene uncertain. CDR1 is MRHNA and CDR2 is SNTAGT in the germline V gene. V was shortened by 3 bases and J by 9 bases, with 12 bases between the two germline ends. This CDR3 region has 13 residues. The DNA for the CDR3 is TGTGCCAGCAGTGATGGGTCGGGTACGCCCCAGCATTTT. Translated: CASSDGSGTPQHF.

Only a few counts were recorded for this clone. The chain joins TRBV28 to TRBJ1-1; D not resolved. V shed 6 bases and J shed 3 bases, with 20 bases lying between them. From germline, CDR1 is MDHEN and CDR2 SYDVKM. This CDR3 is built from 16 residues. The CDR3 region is CASREGSNKLDTEAFF. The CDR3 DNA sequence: TGTGCCAGCAGGGAGGGTTCTAATAAGTTGGACACTGAAGCTTTCTTT. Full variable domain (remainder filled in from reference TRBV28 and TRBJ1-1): DVKVTQSSRYLVKRTGEKVFLECVQDMDHENMFWYRQDPGLGLRLIYFSYDVKMKEKGDIPEGYSVSREKKERFSLILESASTNQTSMYLCASREGSNKLDTEAFFGQGTRLTVV.

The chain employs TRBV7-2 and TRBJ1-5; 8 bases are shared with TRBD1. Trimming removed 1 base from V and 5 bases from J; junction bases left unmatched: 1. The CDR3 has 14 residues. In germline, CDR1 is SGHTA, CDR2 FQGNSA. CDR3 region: CASSLGDRYQPQHF. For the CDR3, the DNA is TGTGCCAGCAGCTTAGGGGACAGGTATCAGCCCCAGCATTTT.

CDR3: CASSSPGYDTQYF. The DNA for the CDR3 is TGTGCCAGCAGCTCCCCAGGGTACGATACGCAGTATTTT. J is TRBJ2-3 and V is TRBV5-6; D perhaps matches TRBD1 (5 bases). The CDR3 is 13 amino acids. The V end was cut by 3 bases, the J end by 6 bases, with 11 bases between. Germline lookup yields CDR1 SGHDT and CDR2 YYEEEE.

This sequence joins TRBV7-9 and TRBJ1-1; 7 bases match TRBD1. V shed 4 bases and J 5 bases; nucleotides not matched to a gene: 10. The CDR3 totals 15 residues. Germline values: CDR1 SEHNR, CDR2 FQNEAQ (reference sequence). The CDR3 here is CASSSFDRASTEAFF. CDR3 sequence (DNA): TGTGCCAGCAGCTCCTTCGACAGGGCAAGTACTGAAGCTTTCTTT.

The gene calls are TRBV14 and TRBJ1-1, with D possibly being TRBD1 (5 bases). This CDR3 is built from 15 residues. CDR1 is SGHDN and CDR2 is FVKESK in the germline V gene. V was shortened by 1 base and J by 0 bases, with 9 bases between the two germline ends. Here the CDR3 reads CASSQVRGLNTEAFF. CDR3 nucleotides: TGTGCCAGCAGCCAAGTAAGGGGCTTGAACACTGAAGCTTTCTTT.

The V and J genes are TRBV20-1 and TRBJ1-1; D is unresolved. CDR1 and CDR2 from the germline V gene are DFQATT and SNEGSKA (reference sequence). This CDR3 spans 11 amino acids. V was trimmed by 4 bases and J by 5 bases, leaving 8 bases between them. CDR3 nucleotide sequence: TGCAGTGCTAAACAATGGACTGAAGCTTTCTTT. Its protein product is CSAKQWTEAFF.

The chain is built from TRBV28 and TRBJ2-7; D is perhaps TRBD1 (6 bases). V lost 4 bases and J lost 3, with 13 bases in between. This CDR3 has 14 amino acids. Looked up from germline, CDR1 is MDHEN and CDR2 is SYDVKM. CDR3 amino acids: CASSWLGADYEQYF. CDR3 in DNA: TGTGCCAGCAGTTGGCTGGGGGCGGACTACGAGCAGTACTTC.

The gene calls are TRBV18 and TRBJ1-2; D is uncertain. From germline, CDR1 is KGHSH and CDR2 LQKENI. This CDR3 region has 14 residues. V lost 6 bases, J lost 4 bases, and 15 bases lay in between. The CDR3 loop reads CASSLERVGYGYTF. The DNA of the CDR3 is TGTGCCAGCTCCCTAGAGAGGGTCGGCTATGGCTACACCTTC.

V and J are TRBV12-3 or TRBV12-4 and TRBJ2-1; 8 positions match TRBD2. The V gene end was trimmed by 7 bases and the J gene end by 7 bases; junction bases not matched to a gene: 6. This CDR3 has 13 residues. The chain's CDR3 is CASIFPGGNEQFF. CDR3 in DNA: TGTGCCAGCATTTTCCCGGGGGGGAATGAGCAGTTCTTC.

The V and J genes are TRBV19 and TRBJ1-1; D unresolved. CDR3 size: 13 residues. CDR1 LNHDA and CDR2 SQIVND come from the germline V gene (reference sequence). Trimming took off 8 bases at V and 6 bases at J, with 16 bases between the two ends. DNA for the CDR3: TGTGCCAGTTCGGACGGGAGAAGGGCTGAAGCTTTCTTT. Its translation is CASSDGRRAEAFF.

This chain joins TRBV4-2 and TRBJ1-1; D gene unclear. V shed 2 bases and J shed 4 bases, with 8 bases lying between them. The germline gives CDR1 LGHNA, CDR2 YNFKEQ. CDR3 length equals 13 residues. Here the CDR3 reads CASSQLTSTEAFF. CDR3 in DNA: TGTGCCAGCAGCCAACTTACGAGCACTGAAGCTTTCTTT.